The clone carrying this TCR beta chain was seen a few times. Its antigen remains unknown. CDR1 is SGDLS, CDR2 YYNGEE, per germline. This CDR3 is 18 amino acids long. The V and J ends lost 3 bases and 0 bases, in that order; junction bases with no gene match: 12. The data belong to a study of T cells in Graves' hyperthyroidism and ophthalmopathy. Study-level findings and limits: A model using 13 V-J features told ophthalmopathy apart from stable hyperthyroidism.

TCR beta CDR3 regions were amplified from RNA transcripts. RT-PCR in the first round (using the HTBI primer set) targeted the TCR CDR3. TCRdb recomputed calls from the multiplex PCR reads with MiXCR, one row per CDR3 protein. The sample shows around 530,000 distinct CDR3 sequences, 17% of them seen only once. The diagnostic basis comprised clinical symptoms, serum thyroxine and TRAb, thyroid ultrasound and orbital computed tomography. PBMCs were obtained from approximately 9.2 ml fresh peripheral blood. The origin of this receptor is a woman aged 18-30 years with Graves' ophthalmopathy. Source material: blood. V gene TRBV9 combines with J gene TRBJ2-3; 8 bases fit TRBD2. The CDR3 loop reads CASSASLAGLSSTDTQYF. DNA of the CDR3: TGTGCCAGCAGCGCATCCTTAGCGGGGCTTTCTAGCACAGATACGCAGTATTTT. Variable domain in full (rest from reference TRBV9 and TRBJ2-3): DSGVTQTPKHLITATGQRVTLRCSPRSGDLSVYWYQQSLDQGLQFLIQYYNGEERAKGNILERFSAQQFPDLHSELNLSSLELGDSALYFCASSASLAGLSSTDTQYFGPGTRLTVL.